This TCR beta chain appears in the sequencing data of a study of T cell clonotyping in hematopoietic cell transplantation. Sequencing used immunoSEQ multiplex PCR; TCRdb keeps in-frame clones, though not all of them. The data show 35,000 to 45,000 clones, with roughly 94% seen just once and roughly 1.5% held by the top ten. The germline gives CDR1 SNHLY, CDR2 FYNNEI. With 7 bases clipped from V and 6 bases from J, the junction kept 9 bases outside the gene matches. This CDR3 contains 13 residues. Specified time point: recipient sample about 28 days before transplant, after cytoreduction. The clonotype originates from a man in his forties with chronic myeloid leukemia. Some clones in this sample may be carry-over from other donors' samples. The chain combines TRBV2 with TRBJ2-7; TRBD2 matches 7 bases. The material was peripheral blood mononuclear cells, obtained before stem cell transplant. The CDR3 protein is CASTREPPPEQYF. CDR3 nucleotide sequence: TGTGCCAGCACGCGGGAGCCTCCTCCCGAGCAGTACTTC.